The present T cell receptor (beta chain) was sequenced within a study of T-cell reconstitution after alpha-beta-depleted transplantation in children. A remark on this clonotype: Antigen specificity is unknown.

The TCRbeta library was prepared with unique molecular identifiers. From the PCR reads, TCRdb called clonotypes with MiXCR, one entry per CDR3 protein. The sample carries 450,000 to 600,000 distinct CDR3 sequences, under 12% recorded once. V was pared by 0 bases and J by 4 bases, with 8 bases between. The germline V gene has CDR1 DFQATT and CDR2 SNEGSKA (reference sequence). The CDR3 runs to 13 residues. General observations from the study: Surviving recipient T cells and intrathymic progenitors accounted for some patients' high TCRbeta diversity at day 60. Hyperexpanded clones declined; after one year, newly produced T cells mostly supplied diversity. Expanded graft clones, several hundred of them, were reportedly the source of alpha-beta T cells about two months after transplant.

This clonotype originated in a child aged 2 to 10 with inherited bone marrow failure, due to receive a stem cell transplant. The sample here was PBMCs, taken before TCRalphabeta/CD19-depleted stem cell transplant. This chain uses TRBV20-1 with TRBJ2-3; D not resolved. The CDR3 reads CSARDHASDTQYF. DNA of the CDR3: TGCAGTGCTAGAGATCACGCCTCAGATACGCAGTATTTT.